This TCR beta chain was retrieved from a study of Graves' ophthalmopathy and Graves' hyperthyroidism. The sequenced template was RNA, covering the TCR beta CDR3 region. The workflow started with a first-round RT-PCR run with HTBI primers and then moved on to a second-round multiplex PCR. TCRdb redid the calling of the multiplex PCR reads with MiXCR, one entry per CDR3 protein. The repertoire holds under 350,000 distinct CDR3 sequences, roughly 17% seen once, with 9% to 15% in the top ten. This clonotype was seen many times. V was shortened by 6 bases and J by 0 bases, with 11 bases between the two germline ends. From germline, CDR1 is MNHEY and CDR2 SMNVEV (reference sequence). This CDR3 has 14 amino acids.

V usage is TRBV27 and J usage is TRBJ1-1; D uncertain. Input material: peripheral blood. This sequence originates from an adult man with Graves' ophthalmopathy. The CDR3 bases are TGTGCCAGCAGCCGACGGGGATTGAACACTGAAGCTTTCTTT. Translated, it gives CASSRRGLNTEAFF.